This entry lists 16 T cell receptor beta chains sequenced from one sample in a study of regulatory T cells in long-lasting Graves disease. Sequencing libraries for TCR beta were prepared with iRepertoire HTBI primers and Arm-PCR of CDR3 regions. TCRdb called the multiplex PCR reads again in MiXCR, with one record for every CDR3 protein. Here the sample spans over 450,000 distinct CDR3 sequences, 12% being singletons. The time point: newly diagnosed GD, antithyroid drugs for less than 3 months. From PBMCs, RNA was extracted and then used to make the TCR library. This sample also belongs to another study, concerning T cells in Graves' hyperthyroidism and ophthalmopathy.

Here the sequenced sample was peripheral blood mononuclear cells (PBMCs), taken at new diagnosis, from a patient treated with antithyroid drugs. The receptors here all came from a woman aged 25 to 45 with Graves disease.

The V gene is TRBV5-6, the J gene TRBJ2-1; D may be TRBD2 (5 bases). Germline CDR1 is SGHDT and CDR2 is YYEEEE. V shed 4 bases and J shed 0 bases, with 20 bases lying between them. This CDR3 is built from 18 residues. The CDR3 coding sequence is TGTGCCAGCAGCCCGAAGATAGCGAGCTGGAGCTCCTACAATGAGCAGTTCTTC. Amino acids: CASSPKIASWSSYNEQFF. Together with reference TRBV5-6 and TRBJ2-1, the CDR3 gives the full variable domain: DAGVTQSPTHLIKTRGQQVTLRCSPKSGHDTVSWYQQALGQGPQFIFQYYEEEERQRGNFPDRFSGHQFPNYSSELNVNALLLGDSALYLCASSPKIASWSSYNEQFFGPGTRLTVL.

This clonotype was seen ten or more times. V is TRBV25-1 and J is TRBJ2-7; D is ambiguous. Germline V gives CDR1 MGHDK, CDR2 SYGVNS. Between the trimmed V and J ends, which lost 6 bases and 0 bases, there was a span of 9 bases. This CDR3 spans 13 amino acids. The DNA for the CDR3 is TGTGCCAGCAGGGACCGGTACTCCTACGAGCAGTACTTC. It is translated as CASRDRYSYEQYF.

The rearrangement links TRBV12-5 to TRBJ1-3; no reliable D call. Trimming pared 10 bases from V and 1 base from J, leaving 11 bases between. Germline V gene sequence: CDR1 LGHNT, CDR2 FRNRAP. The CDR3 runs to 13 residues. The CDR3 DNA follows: TGTGCTATTCCCCGGCAGTCTGGAAACACCATATATTTT. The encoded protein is CAIPRQSGNTIYF.

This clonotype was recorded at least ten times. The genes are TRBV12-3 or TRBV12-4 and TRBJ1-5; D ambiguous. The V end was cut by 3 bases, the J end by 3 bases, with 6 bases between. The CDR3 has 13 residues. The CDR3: CASSLHDNQPQHF. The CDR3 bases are TGTGCCAGCAGTTTGCACGACAATCAGCCCCAGCATTTT.

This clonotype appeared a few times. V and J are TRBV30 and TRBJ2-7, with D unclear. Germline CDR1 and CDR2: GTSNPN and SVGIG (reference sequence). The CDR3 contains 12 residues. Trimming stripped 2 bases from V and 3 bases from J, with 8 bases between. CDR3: CAWSMSGYEQYF. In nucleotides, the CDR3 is TGTGCCTGGAGTATGAGTGGCTACGAGCAGTACTTC.

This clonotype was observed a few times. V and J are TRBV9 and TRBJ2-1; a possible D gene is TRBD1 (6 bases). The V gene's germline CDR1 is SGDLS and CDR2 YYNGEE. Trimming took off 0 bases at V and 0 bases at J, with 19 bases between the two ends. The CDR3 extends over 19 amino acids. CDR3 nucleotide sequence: TGTGCCAGCAGCGTAGGAGTTGGGGACATCATGAGCTCCTACAATGAGCAGTTCTTC. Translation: CASSVGVGDIMSSYNEQFF.

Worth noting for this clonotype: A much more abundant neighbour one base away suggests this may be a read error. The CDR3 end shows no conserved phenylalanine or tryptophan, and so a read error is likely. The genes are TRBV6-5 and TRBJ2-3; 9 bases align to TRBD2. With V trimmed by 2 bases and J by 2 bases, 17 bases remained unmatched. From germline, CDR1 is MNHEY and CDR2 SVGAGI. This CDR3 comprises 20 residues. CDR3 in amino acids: CASSYNASMLTSGSTDTQYS. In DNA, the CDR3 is TGTGCCAGCAGTTACAATGCCTCGATGTTGACTAGCGGTTCCACAGATACGCAGTATTCT.

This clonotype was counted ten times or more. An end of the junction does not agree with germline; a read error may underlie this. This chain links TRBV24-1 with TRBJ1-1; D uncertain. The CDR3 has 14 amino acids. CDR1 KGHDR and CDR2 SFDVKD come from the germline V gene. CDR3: CATSDSRTATPPLF. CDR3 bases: TGTGCCACCAGTGATAGCCGAACAGCAACACCTCCGCTTTTT.

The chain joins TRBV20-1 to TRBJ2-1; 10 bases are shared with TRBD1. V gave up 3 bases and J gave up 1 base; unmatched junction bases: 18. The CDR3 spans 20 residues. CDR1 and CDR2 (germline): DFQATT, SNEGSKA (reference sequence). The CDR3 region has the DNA TGCAGTGCTAGGGCTCCGGGACAGGGGTCCTACTGGGGATCCTACAATGAGCAGTTCTTC. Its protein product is CSARAPGQGSYWGSYNEQFF.

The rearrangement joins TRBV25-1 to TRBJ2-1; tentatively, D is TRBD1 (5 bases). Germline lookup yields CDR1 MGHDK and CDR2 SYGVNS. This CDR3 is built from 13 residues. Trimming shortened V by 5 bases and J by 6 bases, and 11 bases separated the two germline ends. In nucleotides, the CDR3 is TGTGCCAGCAGTCCGGACACCTTCAATGAGCAGTTCTTC. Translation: CASSPDTFNEQFF.

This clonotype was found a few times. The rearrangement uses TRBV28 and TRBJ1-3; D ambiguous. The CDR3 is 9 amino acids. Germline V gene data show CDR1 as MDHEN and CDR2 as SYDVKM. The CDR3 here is CPTRHTIYF. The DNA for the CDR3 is TGTCCCACCAGGCACACCATATATTTT.

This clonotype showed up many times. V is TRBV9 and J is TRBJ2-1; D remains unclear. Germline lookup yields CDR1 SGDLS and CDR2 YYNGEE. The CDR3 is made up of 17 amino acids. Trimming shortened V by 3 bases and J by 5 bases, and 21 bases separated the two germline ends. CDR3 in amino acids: CASSESLKTPPHNEQFF. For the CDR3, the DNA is TGTGCCAGCAGCGAGTCTCTTAAGACCCCCCCCCACAATGAGCAGTTCTTC.

The CDR3 loop reads CATSEATGVHGYTF. The DNA of the CDR3 is TGTGCCACCAGTGAAGCCACAGGGGTTCATGGCTACACCTTC. The chain joins TRBV24-1 to TRBJ1-2, with 7 bases that match TRBD1. The germline CDR1 and CDR2 sequences are KGHDR and SFDVKD. Trimming removed 4 bases from V and 6 bases from J; junction bases left unmatched: 7. The CDR3 extends over 14 amino acids.

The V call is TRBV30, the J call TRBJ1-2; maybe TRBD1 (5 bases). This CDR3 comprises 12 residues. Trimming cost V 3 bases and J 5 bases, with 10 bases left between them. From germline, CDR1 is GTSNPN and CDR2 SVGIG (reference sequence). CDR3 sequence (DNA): TGTGCCTGGAGCGGGGGGGTTTATGGCTACACCTTC. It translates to CAWSGGVYGYTF.

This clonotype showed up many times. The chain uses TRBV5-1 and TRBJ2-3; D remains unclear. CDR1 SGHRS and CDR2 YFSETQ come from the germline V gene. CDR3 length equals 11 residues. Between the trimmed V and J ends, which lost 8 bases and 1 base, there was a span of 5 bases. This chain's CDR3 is CASEGTDTQYF. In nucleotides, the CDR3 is TGCGCCAGTGAGGGCACAGATACGCAGTATTTT. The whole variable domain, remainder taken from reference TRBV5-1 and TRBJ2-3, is KAGVTQTPRYLIKTRGQQVTLSCSPISGHRSVSWYQQTPGQGLQFLFEYFSETQRNKGNFPGRFSGRQFSNSRSEMNVSTLELGDSALYLCASEGTDTQYFGPGTRLTVL.

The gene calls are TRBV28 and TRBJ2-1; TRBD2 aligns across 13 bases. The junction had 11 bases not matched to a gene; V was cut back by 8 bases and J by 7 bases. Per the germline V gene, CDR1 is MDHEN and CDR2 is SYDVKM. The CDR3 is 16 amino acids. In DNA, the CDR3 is TGTGCCAGCGATTATGCATGGACTAGCGGGAGTAATGAGCAGTTCTTC. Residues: CASDYAWTSGSNEQFF.